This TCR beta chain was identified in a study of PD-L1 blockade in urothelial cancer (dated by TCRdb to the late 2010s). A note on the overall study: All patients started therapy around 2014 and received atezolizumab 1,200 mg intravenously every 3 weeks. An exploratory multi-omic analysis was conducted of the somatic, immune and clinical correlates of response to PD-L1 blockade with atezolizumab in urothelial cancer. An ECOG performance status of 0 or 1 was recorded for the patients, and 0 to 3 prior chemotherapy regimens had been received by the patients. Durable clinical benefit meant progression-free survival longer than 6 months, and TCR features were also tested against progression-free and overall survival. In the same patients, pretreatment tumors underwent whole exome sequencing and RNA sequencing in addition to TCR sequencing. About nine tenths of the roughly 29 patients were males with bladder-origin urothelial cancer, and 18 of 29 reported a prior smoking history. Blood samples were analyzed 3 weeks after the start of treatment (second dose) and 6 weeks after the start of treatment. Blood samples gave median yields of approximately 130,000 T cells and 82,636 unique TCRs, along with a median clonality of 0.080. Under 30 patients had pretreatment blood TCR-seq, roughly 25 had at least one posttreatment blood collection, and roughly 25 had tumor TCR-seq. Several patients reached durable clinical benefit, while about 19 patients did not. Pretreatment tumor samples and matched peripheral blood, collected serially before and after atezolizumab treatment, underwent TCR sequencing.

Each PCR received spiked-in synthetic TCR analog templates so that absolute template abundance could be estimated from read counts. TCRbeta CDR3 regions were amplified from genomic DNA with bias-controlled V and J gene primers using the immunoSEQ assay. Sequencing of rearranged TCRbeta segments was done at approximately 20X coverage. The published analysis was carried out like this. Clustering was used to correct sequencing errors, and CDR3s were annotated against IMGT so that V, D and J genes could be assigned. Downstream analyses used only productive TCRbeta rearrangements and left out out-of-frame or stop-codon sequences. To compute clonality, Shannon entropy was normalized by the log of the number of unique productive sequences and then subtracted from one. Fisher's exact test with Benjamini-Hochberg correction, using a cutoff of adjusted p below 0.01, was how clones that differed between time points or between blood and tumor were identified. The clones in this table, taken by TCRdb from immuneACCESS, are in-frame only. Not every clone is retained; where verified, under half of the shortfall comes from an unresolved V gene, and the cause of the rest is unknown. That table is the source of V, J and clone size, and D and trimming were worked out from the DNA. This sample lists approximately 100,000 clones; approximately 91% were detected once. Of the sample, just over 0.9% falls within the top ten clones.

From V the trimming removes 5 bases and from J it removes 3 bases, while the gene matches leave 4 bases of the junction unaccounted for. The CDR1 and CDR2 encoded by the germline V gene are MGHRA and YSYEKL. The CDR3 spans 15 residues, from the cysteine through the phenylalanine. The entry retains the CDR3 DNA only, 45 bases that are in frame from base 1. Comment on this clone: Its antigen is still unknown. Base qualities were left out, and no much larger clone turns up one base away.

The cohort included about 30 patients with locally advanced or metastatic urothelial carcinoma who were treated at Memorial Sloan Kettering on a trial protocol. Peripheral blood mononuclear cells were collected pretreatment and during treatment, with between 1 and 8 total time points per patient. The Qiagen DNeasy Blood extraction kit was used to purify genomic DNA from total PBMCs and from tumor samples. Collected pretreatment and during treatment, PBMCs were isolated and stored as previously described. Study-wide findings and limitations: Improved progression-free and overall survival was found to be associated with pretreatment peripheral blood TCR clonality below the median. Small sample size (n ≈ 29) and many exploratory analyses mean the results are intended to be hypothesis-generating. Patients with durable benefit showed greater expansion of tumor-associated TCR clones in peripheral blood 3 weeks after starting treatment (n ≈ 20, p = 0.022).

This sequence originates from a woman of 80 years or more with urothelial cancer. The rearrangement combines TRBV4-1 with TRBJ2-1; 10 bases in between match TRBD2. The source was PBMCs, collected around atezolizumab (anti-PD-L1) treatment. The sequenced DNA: TGCGCCAGCAGCTCTAGCGGGAGAGGCTACAATGAGCAGTTCTTC. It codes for CASSSSGRGYNEQFF.